Listed below are T cell receptor beta chains from one sample, sequenced in a study of cytotoxic CD8 clonotypes in ibrutinib-treated CLL. TCRdb's copy holds only in-frame clones and misses some; the assay was immunoSEQ multiplex PCR. The profile shows 76,000 or so clones, over 65% of them singletons. Material: PBMCs, obtained after 24 months of ibrutinib treatment. These receptors all stem from a human donor with chronic lymphocytic leukemia. CDR3s include the opening cysteine and the closing phenylalanine or tryptophan.

v_call | cdr3_aa
TRBV11-1 | CASSPRDMDGYTF
TRBV5-1 | CASSLGQGGYEQYF
TRBV28 | CASSLWSRGSAGANVLTF
TRBV19 | CASSIGFSYEQYF
TRBV6-1 | CASSQNPWGDGYTF
TRBV5-1 | CASSLGDSGRGTQYF
TRBV7-6 | CVSSAQENQPQHF
TRBV20-1 | CSARTGDEQYF
TRBV7-3 | CASSSNPTGLTDTQYF
TRBV14 | CASSHLTRLSLYEQFF
TRBV23-1 | CASSHSRPPGQGKDEQYF
TRBV5-1 | CASSVNGDEQFF
TRBV19 | CASSIGVGNTEAFF
TRBV5-1 | CASSSDRQGLAGELFF
TRBV7-2 | CASSLGGSGTDTQYF
TRBV10-3 | CAISEGWSTDTQYF
TRBV5-1 | CASSLGTSGPTGEQFF
TRBV10-3 | CAISDPTSGSHNEQFF
TRBV6-6 | CASSPATSGKDEQYF
TRBV27 | CASSLPGTPYNEQFF
TRBV5-1 | CASSLSPEDGYTF
TRBV28 | CATLLAPRTGELFF
TRBV6-6 | CASRPGQGGEQYF
TRBV29-1 | CSVGTGRTGELFF
TRBV5-6 | CASTFLGYGYTF
TRBV4-2 | CASSQVADSRYEQYF
TRBV29-1 | CSVELDRAYEQFF
TRBV10-3 | CAITGTSGRRTGELFF
TRBV7-9 | CASGGTSGSREQYF
TRBV5-1 | CASSLETEQYF
TRBV9 | CASSVAFGGRVDEQFF
TRBV9 | CASSDGTSGSVEQFF
TRBV10-3 | CAISLAGGPGNEQFF
TRBV14 | CASSQGGSPNQPQHF
TRBV18 | CASSPYSGRVNEQFF
TRBV7-2 | CASSSLAGAETQYF
TRBV7-2 | CASSPRLAGGGGGEQYF
TRBV7-8 | CASSPRGSGTNYEQYF
TRBV18 | CASSPQPGQQETQYF
TRBV13 | CASSYPGLVSRDEQYF
TRBV28 | CASSPPDRGWAKNIQYF
TRBV2 | CASSVDSPYNEQFF
TRBV4-1 | CASSPPTGELFF
TRBV6-5 | CASSYLRGHTEAFF
TRBV29-1 | CSAAGNTEAFF
TRBV2 | CASSDWQVGFEQYF